A selection of T cell receptor beta chains follows, all from one sample in a study of T-cell memory formation after mild COVID-19. TCRdb reprocessed the 5' RACE reads with MiXCR, giving one entry per CDR3 protein. The table lists 550,000 to 600,000 distinct CDR3 sequences, 17% of them singletons. The sample taken for sequencing was PBMCs or a T cell subset sorted from them (not recorded which). These TCRs come from an adult woman who had mild COVID-19 (a few samples of this study predate the infection). Cell type and time point are not known. Each CDR3 is given without its conserved first and last residue. The D gene is left open where the match is weak. The size entry is marked missing in some rows and otherwise reads once, few, many or a size class.

v_gene,d_gene,abundance,CDR3aa
TRBV7-9,.,many,ASRRETSYNEQF
TRBV7-9,TRBD1,few,ASSPPTGGNYGYT
TRBV12-3/TRBV12-4,TRBD1,.,ASSRGGQSYNSPLH
TRBV4-3,.,.,ASSQDFYTYRVGLF
TRBV4-1,.,.,ASSQELATADTGELF
TRBV14,.,few,ASSQATFSPLH
TRBV18,TRBD2,.,ASSPTGGGREQY
TRBV6-1,.,.,ASSEVFHPGVSGYT
TRBV6-6,TRBD2,.,ASSYPLAGSNTGELF
TRBV28,TRBD1,few,ASSSAGTGDWDEQF
TRBV6-1,.,few,ASSEWGKRGYT
TRBV20-1,.,many,SARGGGQPYNEQF
TRBV12-3/TRBV12-4,TRBD2,.,ASRTGLAWGDTQY
TRBV6-5,TRBD1,.,ASSQQGPGEQY
TRBV15,TRBD2,.,ATSGGLAFTDTQY
TRBV9,TRBD2,.,ASSPRSDSGSSDTQY
TRBV29-1,.,few,SAITGTHTGELF
TRBV7-2,.,.,ASSLNWETQY
TRBV20-1,TRBD1,.,SARGTGQNIQY
TRBV10-3,TRBD2,few,AIGLAGGGEQY
TRBV12-3/TRBV12-4,.,.,ASSPTGAGAF
TRBV30,TRBD1,few,AWSVRSGTANTEAF
TRBV9,.,.,ASRATSTGELF
TRBV5-6,TRBD2,.,ASSPWEIAGYNEQF
TRBV2,TRBD2,.,ATGLAGGSYNEQF
TRBV2,TRBD1,.,ASSEGTGPYEQY
TRBV6-5,.,.,ASRDGLTTNEKLF
TRBV7-6,.,.,ASSSSGTGNYEQY